The 10 T cell receptor beta chains in this list originate from one sample, sequenced in a study of CD8 T cells in Susac syndrome. Reverse transcription of about 0.5 to 1 ug RNA used random hexamers. TCRdb fed the immunoSEQ multiplex PCR reads into MiXCR, producing one record per CDR3 protein. The sample lists nearly 70,000 distinct CDR3 sequences, roughly 94% occurring once. The sample comprised CD8+ T cells from PBMCs. The receptor set was obtained from a human donor in good health.

The genes are TRBV18 and TRBJ1-1; no definite D call. The germline CDR1 and CDR2 sequences are KGHSH and LQKENI. The V end lost 0 bases, the J end lost 7 bases, and 12 bases lay between the germline ends. This CDR3 comprises 14 residues. The chain's CDR3 is CASSPPRTRNEAFF. CDR3 nucleotides: TGTGCCAGCTCACCACCGCGAACGAGGAATGAAGCTTTCTTT.

Only one count was recorded for this clonotype. This sequence joins TRBV7-9 and TRBJ2-7; tentative D call: TRBD1 (5 bases). The V end was cut by 5 bases, the J end by 2 bases, with 13 bases between. The CDR3 is 14 residues long. From germline, CDR1 is SEHNR and CDR2 FQNEAQ (reference sequence). The CDR3 coding sequence is TGTGCCAGCAGCCCTGCGACAGCACCCTACGAGCAGTACGTC. It specifies CASSPATAPYEQYV.

The chain uses TRBV18 and TRBJ1-1, with TRBD1 as a possible D gene (6 bases). Per germline, CDR1 KGHSH and CDR2 LQKENI. The CDR3 covers 14 residues. Trimming took 6 bases from V and 1 from J, leaving 12 bases between them. The CDR3 sequence: CASSPATGNTEAFF. CDR3 DNA: TGTGCCAGCTCCCCCGCGACAGGGAACACTGAAGCTTTCTTT.

This chain uses TRBV6-6 with TRBJ2-3; D is unresolved. Looked up from germline, CDR1 is MNHNY and CDR2 is SVGAGI (reference sequence). The CDR3 extends over 11 amino acids. V gave up 2 bases and J gave up 6 bases, with 3 bases separating them. CDR3 residues: CASSYRDTQYF. Written as DNA, the CDR3 is TGTGCCAGCAGTTACCGGGATACGCAGTATTTT.

The chain is built from TRBV28 and TRBJ2-3; 16 nucleotides line up with TRBD2. Germline V lookup: CDR1 MDHEN, CDR2 SYDVKM. The CDR3 loop spans 19 amino acids. The trim removed 5 bases at V and 3 bases at J, leaving 11 bases unmatched. The DNA for the CDR3 is TGTGCCAGCAGTCTTTTTCCGGGACTAGCGGGGGGGGGAACAGATACGCAGTATTTT. It translates to CASSLFPGLAGGGTDTQYF.

V usage is TRBV6-2 or TRBV6-3 and J usage is TRBJ2-5, with 9 bases that match TRBD2. Germline-derived CDR1 and CDR2 are MNHEY and SVGEGT. This CDR3 region has 15 residues. V shed 2 bases and J 7 bases; nucleotides not matched to a gene: 8. CDR3: CASSYPPSGVTTQYF. The CDR3 region has the DNA TGTGCCAGCAGTTACCCCCCTAGCGGGGTTACGACCCAGTACTTC.

V gene TRBV29-1 combines with J gene TRBJ2-3, with D tentatively TRBD2 (5 bases). The V gene lost 4 bases and the J gene lost 5 bases, with 13 bases spanning the gap. Germline V gives CDR1 SQVTM, CDR2 ANQGSEA. The length of the CDR3 is 13 residues. In nucleotides, the CDR3 is TGCAGCGTTGGAGAGGGCGGAATAGATACGCAGTATTTT. Translated, it gives CSVGEGGIDTQYF.

The V and J genes are TRBV2 and TRBJ2-6; 7 bases are shared with TRBD1. The CDR3 has 18 residues. J was trimmed by 3 bases and V by 4 bases; bases with no gene match: 12. Germline V gene sequence: CDR1 SNHLY, CDR2 FYNNEI. This CDR3 is CASSGRDRAPFGANVLTF. The CDR3 nucleotides read TGTGCCAGCAGTGGTCGGGACAGAGCCCCTTTTGGGGCCAACGTCCTGACTTTC.

To note about this clonotype: A junction end diverges from the germline sequence, so it may reflect a read error. The chain couples TRBV29-1 to TRBJ2-1; possibly TRBD1 or TRBD2 for D (7 bases each). The germline V gene has CDR1 SQVTM and CDR2 ANQGSEA. The CDR3 contains 15 residues. CDR3 sequence (DNA): TGCAACGTTGAAGATCGACAGGGAGGGTACAATGAGCAGTTCTTC. Its translation: CNVEDRQGGYNEQFF.

The chain has TRBV9 and TRBJ1-3; D might be TRBD1 (6 bases). CDR3 length: 15 amino acids. V was cut by 3 bases and J by 2 bases, with 12 bases left in between. CDR1 SGDLS and CDR2 YYNGEE come from the germline V gene. The CDR3 nucleotides are TGTGCCAGCAGCGAAACAGGGTTTCCTGGAAACACCATATATTTT. Amino acids: CASSETGFPGNTIYF.